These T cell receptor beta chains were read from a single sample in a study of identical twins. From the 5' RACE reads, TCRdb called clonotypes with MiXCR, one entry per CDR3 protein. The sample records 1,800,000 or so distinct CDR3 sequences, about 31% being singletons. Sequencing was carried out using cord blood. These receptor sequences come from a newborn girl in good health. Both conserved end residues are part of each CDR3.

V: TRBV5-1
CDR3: CASSLGVRETLYGYTF

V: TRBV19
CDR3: CASSIPAAGGEEQYF

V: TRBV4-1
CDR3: CASSQEAGGYTF

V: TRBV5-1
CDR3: CASSFREALGNEQFF

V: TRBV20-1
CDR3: CSAKGRSPDTQYF

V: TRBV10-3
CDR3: CAISERGDRSYGYTF

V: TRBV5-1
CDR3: CASSSSSRLSEIYGYTF

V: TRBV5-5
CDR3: CASSPRQDQETQYF

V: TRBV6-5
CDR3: CASSPRRAYNEQYF

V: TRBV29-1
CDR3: CSVETGSGNEQFF

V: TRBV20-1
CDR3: CSARVYSYNEQFF

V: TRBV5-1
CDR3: CASRRWVGGQNTEAFF

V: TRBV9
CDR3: CASSAHTSGTGGGYTF

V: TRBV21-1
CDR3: CASTDRQGASSYNSPLHF